This T cell receptor (beta chain) was retrieved from a study of blood T cell repertoires in COVID-19. CDR3 size: 15 residues. Germline assignment: CDR1 DFQATT and CDR2 SNEGSKA (reference sequence). After removal of 3 bases from V and 9 bases from J, the junction contained 12 bases not matched to a gene. Original handling: The assay estimated nucleated cells by amplifying reference gene primers. Only in-frame clones appear in the TCRdb table, and some are missing; sequencing was by immunoSEQ multiplex PCR. The V and J calls and the clone size are those of that table, but D and trimming were determined from the DNA. The sample consists of over 200,000 clones, roughly 80% of them appearing once.

The receptor was derived from a human donor in a cohort sampled during active COVID-19. The rearrangement uses TRBV20-1 and TRBJ2-1; 9 bases match TRBD2. The sample consisted of peripheral blood. In DNA, the CDR3 is TGCAGTGCTAGTACGGCGGGAGGGCAGAGGGGTGAGCAGTTCTTC. It is translated as CSASTAGGQRGEQFF.